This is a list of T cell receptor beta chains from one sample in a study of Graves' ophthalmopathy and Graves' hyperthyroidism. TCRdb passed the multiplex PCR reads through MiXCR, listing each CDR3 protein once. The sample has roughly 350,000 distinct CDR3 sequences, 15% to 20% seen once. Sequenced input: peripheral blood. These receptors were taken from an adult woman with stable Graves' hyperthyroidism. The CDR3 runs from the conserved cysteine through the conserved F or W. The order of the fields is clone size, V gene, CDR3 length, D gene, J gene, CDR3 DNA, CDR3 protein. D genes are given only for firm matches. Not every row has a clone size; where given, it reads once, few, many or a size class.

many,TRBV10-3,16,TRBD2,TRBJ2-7,TGTGCCATCAGTGATACTAGCGGGGCCAGCTCCTACGAGCAGTACTTC,CAISDTSGASSYEQYF
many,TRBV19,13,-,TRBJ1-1,TGTGCCACCCGCAGGGGCTTTGACACTGAAGCTTTCTTT,CATRRGFDTEAFF
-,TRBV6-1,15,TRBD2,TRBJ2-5,TGTGCCAGCAATGAGATTAGCGGGGGAGAAAAGACCCAGTACTTC,CASNEISGGEKTQYF
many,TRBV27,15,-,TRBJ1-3,TGTGCCAGCAGCCCGAGCAGTACCGCTGGAAACACCATATATTTT,CASSPSSTAGNTIYF
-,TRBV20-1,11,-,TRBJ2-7,TGCAGTGCTAGGAAAGACTACGAGCAGTACTTC,CSARKDYEQYF
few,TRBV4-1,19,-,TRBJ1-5,TGCGCCAGCAGCCAAGACCTCTCCACGGGGGCGCTTGGAAATCAGCCCCAGCATTTT,CASSQDLSTGALGNQPQHF
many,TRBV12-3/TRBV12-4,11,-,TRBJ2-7,TGTGCCAGCAGAGGCGACTACGAGCAGTACTTC,CASRGDYEQYF
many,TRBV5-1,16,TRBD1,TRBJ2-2,TGCGCCAGCAGCTTGTCGTACAGGGGAGTTTCCGGGGAGCTGTTTTTT,CASSLSYRGVSGELFF
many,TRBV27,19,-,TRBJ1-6,TGTGCCAGCAGTCTTGGGGGGACCCAGAAGAGCTCCTATAATTCACCCCTCCACTTT,CASSLGGTQKSSYNSPLHF
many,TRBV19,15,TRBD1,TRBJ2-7,TGTGCCAGTAGCAATTCCCGGGACAGAACCTACGAGCAGTACTTC,CASSNSRDRTYEQYF
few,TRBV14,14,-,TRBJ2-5,TGTGCCAGCAGCCACCTGGGTTTCCAAGAGACCCAGTACTTC,CASSHLGFQETQYF
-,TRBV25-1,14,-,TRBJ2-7,TGTGCCAGCAGTGAAGGGGGCTTAAACTACGAGCAGTACTTC,CASSEGGLNYEQYF
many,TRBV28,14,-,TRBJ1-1,TGTGCCAGCAATAACGGTGGTGTGGACACTGAAGCTTTCTTT,CASNNGGVDTEAFF
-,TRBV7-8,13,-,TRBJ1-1,TGTGCCAGCAGCTCTCTACCGGGCCCGAGAACTTTCTTT,CASSSLPGPRTFF
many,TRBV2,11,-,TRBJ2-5,TGTGCCAGCAACGGTGGGGAGACCCAGTACTTC,CASNGGETQYF
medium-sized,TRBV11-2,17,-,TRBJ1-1,TGTGCCAGCAGCTTAGAGGGGGCAGGCTCTAAGGACACTGAAGCTTTCTTT,CASSLEGAGSKDTEAFF
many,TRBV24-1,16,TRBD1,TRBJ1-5,TGTGCCACCCCCTCGGGACAGGATATATCCAATCAGCCCCAGCATTTT,CATPSGQDISNQPQHF
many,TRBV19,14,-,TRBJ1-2,TGTGCCAGTAGTATCGTCGCAGTCAACTATGGCTACACCTTC,CASSIVAVNYGYTF
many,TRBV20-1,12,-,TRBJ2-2,TGCAGTGCTAGCCCCACCAACGGGGAGCTGTTTTTT,CSASPTNGELFF
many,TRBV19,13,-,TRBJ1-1,TGTGCCAGTAGTAAGGGACGGAACACTGAAGCTTTCTTT,CASSKGRNTEAFF
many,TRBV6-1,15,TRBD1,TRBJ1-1,TGTGCCAGCACAGGGGGAATATACGCGAACACTGAAGCTTTCTTT,CASTGGIYANTEAFF
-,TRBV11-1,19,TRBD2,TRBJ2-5,TGTGCCAGCAGATACAGGGGAGACGGACTAGCGGGGATACAAGAGACCCAGTACTTC,CASRYRGDGLAGIQETQYF
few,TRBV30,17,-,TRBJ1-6,TGTGCCTGGAAGTCCGTACCAGGGAGCTCCTATAATTCACCCCTCCACTTT,CAWKSVPGSSYNSPLHF
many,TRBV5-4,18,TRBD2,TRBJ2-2,TGTGCCAGCAGCTTAGGTGGGACTAGCGGGACGAACACCGGGGAGCTGTTTTTT,CASSLGGTSGTNTGELFF
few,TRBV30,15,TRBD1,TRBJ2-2,TGTGCCTGGAGTACAGGGGGCGCGGTCACCGGGGAGCTGTTTTTT,CAWSTGGAVTGELFF
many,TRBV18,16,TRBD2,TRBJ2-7,TGTGCCAGCTCACGGACTAGCGGGAGAAAGAGCGACGAGCAGTACTTC,CASSRTSGRKSDEQYF
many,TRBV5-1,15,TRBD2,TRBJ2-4,TGCGCCAGCAGCTTGGGGCTAGCGGGAGGCGGCATTCAGTACTTC,CASSLGLAGGGIQYF
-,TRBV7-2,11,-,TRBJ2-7,TGTGCCAGCAGCAACGGGCCCCAGCAGTACTTC,CASSNGPQQYF
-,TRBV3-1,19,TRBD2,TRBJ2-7,TGTGCCAGCAGCCGCTTCGGACTAGGTGACTATACTCTCTGGTACGAGCAGTACTTC,CASSRFGLGDYTLWYEQYF
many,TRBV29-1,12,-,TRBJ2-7,TGCAGCGCTGCGAGACGGACCTACGAGCAGTACTTC,CSAARRTYEQYF
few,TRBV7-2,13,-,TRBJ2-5,TGTGCCAGCAGCTTTTCCAGGGGAGAGACCCAGTACTTC,CASSFSRGETQYF
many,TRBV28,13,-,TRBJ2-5,TGTGCCAGCAGCCCCTGGCCCCAAGAGACCCAGTACTTC,CASSPWPQETQYF
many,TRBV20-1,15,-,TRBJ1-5,TGCAGTGCTATAAAAACAGGGTCGGGCAATCAGCCCCAGCATTTT,CSAIKTGSGNQPQHF
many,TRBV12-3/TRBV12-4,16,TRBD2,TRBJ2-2,TGTGCCAGCAGCCTCGGGACTAGCGGACCAACCGGGGAGCTGTTTTTT,CASSLGTSGPTGELFF
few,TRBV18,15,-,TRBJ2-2,TGTGCCAGCTCACCAGAGCGGGCGAACACCGGGGAGCTGTTTTTT,CASSPERANTGELFF
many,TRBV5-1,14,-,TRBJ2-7,TGCGCCAGCAGCGAAGACAGGTTCCCCTACGAGCAGTACTTC,CASSEDRFPYEQYF
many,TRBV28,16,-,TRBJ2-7,TGTGCCAGCAGTTCAAGAACAGGGCGAAGCTCCTACGAGCAGTACTTC,CASSSRTGRSSYEQYF
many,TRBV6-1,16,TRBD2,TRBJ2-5,TGTGCCAGCAGAAGCCCTGGGACTAGCGGGAGGTGGACCCAGTACTTC,CASRSPGTSGRWTQYF
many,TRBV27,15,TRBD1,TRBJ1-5,TGTGCCAGCAGCCCACAGGGGGCAGTGGGTCAGCCCCAGCATTTT,CASSPQGAVGQPQHF
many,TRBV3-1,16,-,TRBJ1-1,TGTGCCAGCAGCCTAGGGGGGGCTCACATGAACACTGAAGCTTTCTTT,CASSLGGAHMNTEAFF
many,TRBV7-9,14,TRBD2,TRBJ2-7,TGTGCCAGCAGCTGGGGGAGCGGGAGGGAAGAGCAGTACTTC,CASSWGSGREEQYF
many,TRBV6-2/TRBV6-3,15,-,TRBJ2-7,TGTGCCAGCAGTTATAATCGGGGCATCGGCTACGAGCAGTACTTC,CASSYNRGIGYEQYF
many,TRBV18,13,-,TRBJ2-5,TGTGCCAGCAGCCCACAGGGAGGAGAGACCCAGTACTTC,CASSPQGGETQYF
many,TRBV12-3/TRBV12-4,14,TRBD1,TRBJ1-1,TGTGCCAGCAGTTTAGGACAGGGGGACACTGAAGCTTTCTTT,CASSLGQGDTEAFF
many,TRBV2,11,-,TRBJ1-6,TGTGCCAGCAGATACGATTCACCCCTCCACTTT,CASRYDSPLHF